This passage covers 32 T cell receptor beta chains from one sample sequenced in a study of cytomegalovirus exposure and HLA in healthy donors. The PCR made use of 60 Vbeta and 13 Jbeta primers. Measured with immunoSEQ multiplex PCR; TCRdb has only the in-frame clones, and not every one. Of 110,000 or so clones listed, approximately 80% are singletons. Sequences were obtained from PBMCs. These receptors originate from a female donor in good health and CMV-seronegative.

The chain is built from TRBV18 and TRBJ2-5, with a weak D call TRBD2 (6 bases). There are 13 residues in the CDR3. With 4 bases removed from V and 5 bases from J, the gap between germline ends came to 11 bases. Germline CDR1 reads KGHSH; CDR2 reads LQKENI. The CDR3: CASSREVSETQYF. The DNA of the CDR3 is TGTGCCAGCTCACGGGAGGTTAGCGAGACCCAGTACTTC. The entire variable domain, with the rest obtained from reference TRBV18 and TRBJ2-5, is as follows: NAGVMQNPRHLVRRRGQEARLRCSPMKGHSHVYWYRQLPEEGLKFMVYLQKENIIDESGMPKERFSAEFPKEGPSILRIQQVVRGDSAAYFCASSREVSETQYFGPGTRLLVL.

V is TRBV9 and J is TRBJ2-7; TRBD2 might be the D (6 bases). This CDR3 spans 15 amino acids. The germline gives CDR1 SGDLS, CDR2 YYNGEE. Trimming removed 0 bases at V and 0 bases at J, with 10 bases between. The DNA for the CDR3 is TGTGCCAGCAGCGTAGGACTAGGCCTCTCCTACGAGCAGTACTTC. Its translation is CASSVGLGLSYEQYF.

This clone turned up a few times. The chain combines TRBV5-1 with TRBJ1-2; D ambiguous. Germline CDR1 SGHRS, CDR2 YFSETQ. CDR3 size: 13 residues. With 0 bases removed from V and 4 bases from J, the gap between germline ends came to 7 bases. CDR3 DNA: TGCGCCAGCAGCTTGGATCGAGTCTATGGCTACACCTTC. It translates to CASSLDRVYGYTF.

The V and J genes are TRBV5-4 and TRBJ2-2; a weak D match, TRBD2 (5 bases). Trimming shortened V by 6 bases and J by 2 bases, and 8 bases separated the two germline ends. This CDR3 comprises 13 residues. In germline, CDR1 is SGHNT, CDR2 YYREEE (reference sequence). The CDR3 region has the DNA TGTGCCAGCATTGAGGGCAACACCGGGGAGCTGTTTTTT. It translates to CASIEGNTGELFF.

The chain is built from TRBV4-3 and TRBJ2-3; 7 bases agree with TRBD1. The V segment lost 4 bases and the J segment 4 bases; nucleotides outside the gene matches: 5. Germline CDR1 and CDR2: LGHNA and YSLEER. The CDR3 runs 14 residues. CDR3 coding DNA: TGCGCCAGCAGCCGGACAGGAGGCTCAGATACGCAGTATTTT. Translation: CASSRTGGSDTQYF.

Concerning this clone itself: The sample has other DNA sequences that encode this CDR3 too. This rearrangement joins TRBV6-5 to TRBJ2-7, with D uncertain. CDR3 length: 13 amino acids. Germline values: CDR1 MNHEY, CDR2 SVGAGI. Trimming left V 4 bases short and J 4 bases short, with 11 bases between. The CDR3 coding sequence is TGTGCCAGCAGTTTAACGCCGACTTACGAGCAGTACTTC. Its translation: CASSLTPTYEQYF.

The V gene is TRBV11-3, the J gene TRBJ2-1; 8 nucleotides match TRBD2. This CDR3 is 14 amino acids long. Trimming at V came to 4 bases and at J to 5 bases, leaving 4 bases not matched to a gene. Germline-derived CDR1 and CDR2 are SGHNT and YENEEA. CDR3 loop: CASSWAGGHNEQFF. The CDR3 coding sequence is TGTGCCAGCAGCTGGGCGGGGGGACACAATGAGCAGTTCTTC.

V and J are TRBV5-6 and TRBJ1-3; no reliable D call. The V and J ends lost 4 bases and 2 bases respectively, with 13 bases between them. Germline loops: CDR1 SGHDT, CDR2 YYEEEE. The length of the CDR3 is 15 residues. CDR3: CASSESAAAGNTIYF. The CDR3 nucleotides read TGTGCCAGCAGCGAATCAGCGGCTGCTGGAAACACCATATATTTT.

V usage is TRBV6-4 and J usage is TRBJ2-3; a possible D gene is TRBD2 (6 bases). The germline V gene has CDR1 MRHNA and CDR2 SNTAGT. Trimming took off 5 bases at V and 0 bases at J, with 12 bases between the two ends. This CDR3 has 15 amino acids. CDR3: CASSSGGASTDTQYF. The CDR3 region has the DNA TGTGCCAGCAGTAGTGGCGGGGCGAGCACAGATACGCAGTATTTT.

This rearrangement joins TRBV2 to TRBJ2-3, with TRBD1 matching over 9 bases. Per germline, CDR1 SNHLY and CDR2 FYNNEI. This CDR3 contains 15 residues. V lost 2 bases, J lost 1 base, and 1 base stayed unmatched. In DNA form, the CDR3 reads TGTGCCAGCAGTGAAAGGGACAGGGGCACAGATACGCAGTATTTT. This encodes CASSERDRGTDTQYF.

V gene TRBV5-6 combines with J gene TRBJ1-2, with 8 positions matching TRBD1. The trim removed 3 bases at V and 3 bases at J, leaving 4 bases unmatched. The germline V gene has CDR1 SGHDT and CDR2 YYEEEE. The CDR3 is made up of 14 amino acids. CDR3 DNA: TGTGCCAGCAGCTGGGAGACAGGGGACTATGGCTACACCTTC. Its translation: CASSWETGDYGYTF.

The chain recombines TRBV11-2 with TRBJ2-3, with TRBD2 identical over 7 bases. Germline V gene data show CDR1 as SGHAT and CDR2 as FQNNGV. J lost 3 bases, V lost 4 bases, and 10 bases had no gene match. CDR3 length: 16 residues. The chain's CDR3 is CASSYLVGGSTDTQYF. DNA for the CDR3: TGTGCCAGCAGCTACCTGGTGGGGGGGTCGACAGATACGCAGTATTTT.

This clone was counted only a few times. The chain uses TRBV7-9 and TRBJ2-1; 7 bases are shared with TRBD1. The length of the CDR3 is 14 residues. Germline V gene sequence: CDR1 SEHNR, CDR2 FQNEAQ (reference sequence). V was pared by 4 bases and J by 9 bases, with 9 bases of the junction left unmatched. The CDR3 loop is CASSSFGAGGEQFF. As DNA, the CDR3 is TGTGCCAGCAGCTCTTTTGGGGCAGGGGGTGAGCAGTTCTTC.

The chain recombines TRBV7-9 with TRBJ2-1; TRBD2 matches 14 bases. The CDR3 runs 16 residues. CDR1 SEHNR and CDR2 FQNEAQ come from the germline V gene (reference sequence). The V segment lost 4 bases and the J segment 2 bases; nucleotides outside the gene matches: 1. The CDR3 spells CASSSTSGGAYNEQFF. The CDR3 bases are TGTGCCAGCAGCTCGACTAGCGGGGGGGCCTACAATGAGCAGTTCTTC.

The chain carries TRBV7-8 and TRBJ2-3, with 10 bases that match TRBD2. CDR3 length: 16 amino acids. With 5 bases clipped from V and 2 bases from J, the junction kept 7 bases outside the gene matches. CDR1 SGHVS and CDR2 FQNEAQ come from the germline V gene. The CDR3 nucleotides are TGTGCCAGCAGCCCGGTAGCGGGGGGAATCACAGATACGCAGTATTTT. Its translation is CASSPVAGGITDTQYF.

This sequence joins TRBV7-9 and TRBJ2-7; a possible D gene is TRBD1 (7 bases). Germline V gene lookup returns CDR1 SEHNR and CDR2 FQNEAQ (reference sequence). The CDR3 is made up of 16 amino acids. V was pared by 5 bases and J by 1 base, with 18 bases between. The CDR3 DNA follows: TGTGCCAGCAGCCCCCCCCGACAGGGAGGATCCTACGAGCAGTACTTC. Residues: CASSPPRQGGSYEQYF.

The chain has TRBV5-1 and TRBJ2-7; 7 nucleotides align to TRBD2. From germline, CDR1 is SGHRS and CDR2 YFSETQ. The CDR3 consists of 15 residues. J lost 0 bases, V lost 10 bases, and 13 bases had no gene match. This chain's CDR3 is CACGGGGDNSYEQYF. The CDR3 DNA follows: TGCGCCTGTGGCGGGGGAGGAGATAACTCCTACGAGCAGTACTTC.

The CDR3 sequence is CASSLGSRGTEAFF. Written as DNA, the CDR3 is TGTGCCAGCAGCTTAGGCTCTAGGGGAACTGAAGCTTTCTTT. This chain joins TRBV13 and TRBJ1-1; a possible D gene is TRBD1 (5 bases). Germline V gives CDR1 PRHDT, CDR2 FYEKMQ (reference sequence). V dropped 0 bases and J dropped 5 bases, with 10 bases sitting between them. The CDR3 sequence is 14 residues long.

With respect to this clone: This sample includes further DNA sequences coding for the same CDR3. The CDR3 sequence: CASSVGHMNTEAFF. The CDR3 DNA sequence: TGTGCCAGCAGCGTAGGACACATGAACACTGAAGCTTTCTTT. This chain uses TRBV9 with TRBJ1-1; D unclear. CDR3 length equals 14 residues. V lost 0 bases and J lost 0, with 6 bases in between. CDR1 and CDR2 from the germline V gene are SGDLS and YYNGEE.

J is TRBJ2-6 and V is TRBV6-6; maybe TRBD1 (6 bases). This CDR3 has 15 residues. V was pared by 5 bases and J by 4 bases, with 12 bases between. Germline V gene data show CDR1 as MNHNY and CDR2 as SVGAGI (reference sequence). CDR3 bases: TGTGCCAGCAGTATACAGGGTGGGGGGGCCAACGTCCTGACTTTC. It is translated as CASSIQGGGANVLTF.

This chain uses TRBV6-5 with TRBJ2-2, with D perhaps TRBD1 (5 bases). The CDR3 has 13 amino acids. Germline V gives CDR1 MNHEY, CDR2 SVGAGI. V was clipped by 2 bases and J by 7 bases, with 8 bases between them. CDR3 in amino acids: CASSYTRGGELFF. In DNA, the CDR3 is TGTGCCAGCAGTTACACAAGGGGCGGGGAGCTGTTTTTT.

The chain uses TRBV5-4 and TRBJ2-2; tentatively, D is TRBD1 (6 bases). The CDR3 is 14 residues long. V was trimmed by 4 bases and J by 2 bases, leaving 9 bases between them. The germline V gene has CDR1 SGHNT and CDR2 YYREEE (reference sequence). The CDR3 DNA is TGTGCCAGCAGCCAGGGGCCTAACACCGGGGAGCTGTTTTTT. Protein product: CASSQGPNTGELFF.

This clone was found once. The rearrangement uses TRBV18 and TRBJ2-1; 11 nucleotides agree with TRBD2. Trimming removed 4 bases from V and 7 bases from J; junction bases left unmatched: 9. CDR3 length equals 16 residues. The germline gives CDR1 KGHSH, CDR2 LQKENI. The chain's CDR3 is CASSQLSGGGKNEQFF. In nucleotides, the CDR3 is TGTGCCAGCTCACAACTTAGCGGGGGGGGCAAAAATGAGCAGTTCTTC.

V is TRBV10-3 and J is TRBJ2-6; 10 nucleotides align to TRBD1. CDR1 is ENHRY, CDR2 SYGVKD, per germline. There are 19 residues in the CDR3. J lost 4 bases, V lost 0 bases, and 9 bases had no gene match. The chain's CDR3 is CAISESVSTGGTGANVLTF. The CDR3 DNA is TGTGCCATCAGTGAGTCTGTATCGACAGGGGGCACCGGGGCCAACGTCCTGACTTTC.

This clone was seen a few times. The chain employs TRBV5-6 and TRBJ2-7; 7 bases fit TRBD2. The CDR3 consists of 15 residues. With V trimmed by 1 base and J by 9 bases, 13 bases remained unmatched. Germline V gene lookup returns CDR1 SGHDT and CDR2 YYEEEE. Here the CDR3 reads CASSLIGDYLLGQYF. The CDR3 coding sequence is TGTGCCAGCAGCTTGATTGGGGACTACCTTCTTGGGCAGTACTTC.

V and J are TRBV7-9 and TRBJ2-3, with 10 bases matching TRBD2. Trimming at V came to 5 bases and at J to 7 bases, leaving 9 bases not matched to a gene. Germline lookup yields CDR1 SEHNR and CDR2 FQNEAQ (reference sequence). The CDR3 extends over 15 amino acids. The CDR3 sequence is CASSPPAGGPHTQYF. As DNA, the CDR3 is TGTGCCAGCAGCCCGCCAGCGGGGGGGCCTCATACGCAGTATTTT. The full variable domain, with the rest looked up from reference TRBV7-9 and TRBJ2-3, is DTGVSQNPRHKITKRGQNVTFRCDPISEHNRLYWYRQTLGQGPEFLTYFQNEAQLEKSRLLSDRFSAERPKGSFSTLEIQRTEQGDSAMYLCASSPPAGGPHTQYFGPGTRLTVL.

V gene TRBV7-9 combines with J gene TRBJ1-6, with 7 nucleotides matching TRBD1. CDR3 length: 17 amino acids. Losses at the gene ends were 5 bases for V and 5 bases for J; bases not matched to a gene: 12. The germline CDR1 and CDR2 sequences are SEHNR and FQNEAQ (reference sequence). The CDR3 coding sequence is TGTGCCAGCAGCCTCAACCTTCGGGACAGCGATAATTCACCCCTCCACTTT. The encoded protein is CASSLNLRDSDNSPLHF.

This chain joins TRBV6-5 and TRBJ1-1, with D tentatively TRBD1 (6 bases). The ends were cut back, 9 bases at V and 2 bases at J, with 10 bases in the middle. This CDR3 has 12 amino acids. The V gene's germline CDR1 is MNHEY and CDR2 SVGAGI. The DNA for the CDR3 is TGTGCCAGACCCAGGGGAAACACTGAAGCTTTCTTT. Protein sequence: CARPRGNTEAFF.

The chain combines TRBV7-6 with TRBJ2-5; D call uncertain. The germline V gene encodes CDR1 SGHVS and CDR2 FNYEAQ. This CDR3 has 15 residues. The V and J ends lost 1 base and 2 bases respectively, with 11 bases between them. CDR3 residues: CASSLGVTIQETQYF. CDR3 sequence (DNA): TGTGCCAGCAGCTTAGGTGTAACTATACAAGAGACCCAGTACTTC.

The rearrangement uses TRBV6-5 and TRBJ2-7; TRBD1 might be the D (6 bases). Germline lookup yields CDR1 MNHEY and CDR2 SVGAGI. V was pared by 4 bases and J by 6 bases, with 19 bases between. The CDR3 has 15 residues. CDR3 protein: CASSSRDRSPFEQYF. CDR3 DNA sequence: TGTGCCAGCAGTTCCCGAGACAGGTCGCCCTTCGAGCAGTACTTC.

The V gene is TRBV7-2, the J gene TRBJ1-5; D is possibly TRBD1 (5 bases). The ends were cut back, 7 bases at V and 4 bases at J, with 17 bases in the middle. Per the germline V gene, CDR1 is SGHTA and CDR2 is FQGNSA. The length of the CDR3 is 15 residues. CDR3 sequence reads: CASTLLGGENQPQHF. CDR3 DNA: TGTGCCAGCACCCTTTTGGGGGGAGAAAATCAGCCCCAGCATTTT. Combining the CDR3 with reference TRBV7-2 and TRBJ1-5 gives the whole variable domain GAGVSQSPSNKVTEKGKDVELRCDPISGHTALYWYRQSLGQGLEFLIYFQGNSAPDKSGLPSDRFSAERTGGSVSTLTIQRTQQEDSAVYLCASTLLGGENQPQHFGDGTRLSIL.

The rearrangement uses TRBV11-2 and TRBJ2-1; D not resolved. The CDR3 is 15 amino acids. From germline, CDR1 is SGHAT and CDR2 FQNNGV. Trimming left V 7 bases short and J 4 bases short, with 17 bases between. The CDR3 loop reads CASIFRPPQYNEQFF. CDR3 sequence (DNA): TGTGCCAGCATATTCCGCCCCCCTCAGTACAATGAGCAGTTCTTC.